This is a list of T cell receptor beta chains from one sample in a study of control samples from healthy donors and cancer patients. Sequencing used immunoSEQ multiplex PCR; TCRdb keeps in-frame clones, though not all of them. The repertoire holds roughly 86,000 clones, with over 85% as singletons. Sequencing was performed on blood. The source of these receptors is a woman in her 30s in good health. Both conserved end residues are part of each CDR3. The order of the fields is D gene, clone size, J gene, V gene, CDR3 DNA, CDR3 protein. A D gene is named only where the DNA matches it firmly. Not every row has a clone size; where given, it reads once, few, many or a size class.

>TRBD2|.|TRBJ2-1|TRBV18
TGTGCCAGCTCAACTAGCGCGCCTTTTAATGAGCAGTTCTTC
CASSTSAPFNEQFF
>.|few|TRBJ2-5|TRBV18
TGTGCCAGCTCACCCGACTTAGTGGGAGAGACCCAGTACTTC
CASSPDLVGETQYF
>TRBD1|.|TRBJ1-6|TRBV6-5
TGTGCCGCCCAGCGGGGACAGGGAGGTTCACCCCTCCACTTT
CAAQRGQGGSPLHF
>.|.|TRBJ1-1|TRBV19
TGTGCCAGTAGCCCCGGGAAAAACACTGAAGCTTTCTTT
CASSPGKNTEAFF
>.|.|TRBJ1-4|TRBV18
TGTGCCAGCTCACCGGAAGGGGGAAAACTGTTTTTT
CASSPEGGKLFF
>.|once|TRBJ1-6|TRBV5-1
TGCGCCAGCAGCGTCGGGTCTCTGGCTTCACCCCTCCACTTT
CASSVGSLASPLHF
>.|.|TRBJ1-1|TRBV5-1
TGCGCCAGCAGCTTGATCTGCGGGTCTTTCTTT
CASSLICGSFF
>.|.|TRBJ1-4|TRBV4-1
TGCGCCAGCAGCCAAGTGGGTACGATGCAGGGAAAACTGTTTTTT
CASSQVGTMQGKLFF
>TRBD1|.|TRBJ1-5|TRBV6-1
TGTGCCAGCAGTGACCCGGGACAGGGGGTCAATCAGCCCCAGCATTTT
CASSDPGQGVNQPQHF
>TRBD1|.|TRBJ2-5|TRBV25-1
TGTGCCAGCAGTACCTCCGTTTTGAGGGGGCCAGAGACCCAGTACTTC
CASSTSVLRGPETQYF
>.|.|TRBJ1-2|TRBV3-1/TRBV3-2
TGTGCCAGCAGCCACGACAGAAATACTAACTATGGCTACACCTTC
CASSHDRNTNYGYTF
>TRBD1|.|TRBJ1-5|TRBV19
TGTGCCAGTTCGAAGAGGGGGCCTTATCAGCCCCAGCATTTT
CASSKRGPYQPQHF
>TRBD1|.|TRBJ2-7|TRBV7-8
TGTGCCAGCAGCTCCGACAGGGGATACGAGCAGTACTTC
CASSSDRGYEQYF
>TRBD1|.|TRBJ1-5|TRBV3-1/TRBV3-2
TGTGCCAGCAGCCTTGGACAGGGGTTTCAGCCCCAGCATTTT
CASSLGQGFQPQHF
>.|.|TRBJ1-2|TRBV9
TGTGCCAGCTCGAGACAAACCTATGGCTACACCTTC
CASSRQTYGYTF
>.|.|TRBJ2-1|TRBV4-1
TGCGCCAGCTCGTCACAGGTGAGCTCCTACAATGAGCAGTTCTTC
CASSSQVSSYNEQFF
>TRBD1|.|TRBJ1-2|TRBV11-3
TGTGCCAGCAGCTTAGGAGACAGGGGGCGAAACTATGGCTACACCTTC
CASSLGDRGRNYGYTF
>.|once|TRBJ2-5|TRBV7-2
TGTGCCAGCAGCTTGAGGACACGACAAGAGACCCAGTACTTC
CASSLRTRQETQYF
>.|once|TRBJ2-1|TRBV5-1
TGCGCCAGCAGCTCGGTTGCGGGAATCGATGAGCAGTTCTTC
CASSSVAGIDEQFF
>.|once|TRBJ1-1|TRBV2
TGTGCCAGCATCCGAAGACGGGGTAGGAACACTGAAGCTTTCTTT
CASIRRRGRNTEAFF
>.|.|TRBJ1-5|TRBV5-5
TGTGCCAGCAGCTTGGACTTAAGCAATCAGCCCCAGCATTTT
CASSLDLSNQPQHF
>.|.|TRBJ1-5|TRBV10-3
TGTGCCACCGGCGGGGATTTTAGCAATCAGCCCCAGCATTTT
CATGGDFSNQPQHF
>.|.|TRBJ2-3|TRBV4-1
TGCGCCAGCAGCCAAGAGACTCCTTGGGCCACAGATACGCAGTATTTT
CASSQETPWATDTQYF
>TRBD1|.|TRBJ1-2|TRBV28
TGTGCCAGCAGTTTAGGCAGGGGGCTGGGCGGCTACACCTTC
CASSLGRGLGGYTF
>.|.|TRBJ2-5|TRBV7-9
TGTGCCAGCAGCTTAGGTCTCTACTGGGAGACCCAGTACTTC
CASSLGLYWETQYF
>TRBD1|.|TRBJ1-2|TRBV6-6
TGTGCCAGCAGTTACTCAGGACAGGGATCCAACTATGGCTACACCTTC
CASSYSGQGSNYGYTF
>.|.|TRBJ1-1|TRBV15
TGTGCCACCAGCAGAGATGTAAGGGAAACTGAAGCTTTCTTT
CATSRDVRETEAFF
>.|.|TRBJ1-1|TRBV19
TGTGCCAGTAGTGAGAGATACGTTCGCGGTGGTGAAGCTTTCTTT
CASSERYVRGGEAFF
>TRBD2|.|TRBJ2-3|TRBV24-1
TGTGCCACCAGTGATTACGGACTAGCGGAAGATACGCAGTATTTT
CATSDYGLAEDTQYF
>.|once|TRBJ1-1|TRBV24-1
TGTGCCACCAGTGAACAGGGAGGGGGTTACACTGAAGCTTTCTTT
CATSEQGGGYTEAFF
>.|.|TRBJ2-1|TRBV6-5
TGTGCCGGCAGATCGCCCTCCGGCGGGTTCTTC
CAGRSPSGGFF
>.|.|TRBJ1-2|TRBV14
TGTGCCAGCAGCCCCCTCGGGGCAGCTAATTTCATAGGCTACACCTTC
CASSPLGAANFIGYTF
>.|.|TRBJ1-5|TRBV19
TGTGCCAGTAGTATTGGACAGTATAGCAATCAGCCCCAGCATTTT
CASSIGQYSNQPQHF
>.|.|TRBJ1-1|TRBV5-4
TGTGCCACCAGAAAGGAACAGAACACTGAAGCTTTCTTT
CATRKEQNTEAFF
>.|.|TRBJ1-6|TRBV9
TGTGCCAGCAGCGTCGAACCGATGAATTCACCCCTCCACTTT
CASSVEPMNSPLHF
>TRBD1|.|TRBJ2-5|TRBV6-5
TGTGCCAGCAGTTACTCACAGACAGGGTCGAAGACCCAGTACTTC
CASSYSQTGSKTQYF
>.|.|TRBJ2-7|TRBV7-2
TGTGCCAGCAGCCCAAGACATACAGGTTATCTACTCTACGAGCAGTACTTC
CASSPRHTGYLLYEQYF
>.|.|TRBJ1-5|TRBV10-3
TGTGCCATCAGTGACAGTCAGCCCCAGCATTTT
CAISDSQPQHF
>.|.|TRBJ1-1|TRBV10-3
TGTGCCATCAGTGAGAATACGGCCCAGAACACTGAAGCTTTCTTT
CAISENTAQNTEAFF
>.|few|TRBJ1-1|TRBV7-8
TGTGCCAGCAGCTTAGGGACAGAGAACACTGAAGCTTTCTTT
CASSLGTENTEAFF
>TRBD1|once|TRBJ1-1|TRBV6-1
TGTGCCAGCAGTGAATACAGGGGGGTAAACACTGAAGCTTTCTTT
CASSEYRGVNTEAFF
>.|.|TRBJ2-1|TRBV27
TGTGCCAGCAGGCGCATGAAGAGCTCCTACAATGAGCAGTTCTTC
CASRRMKSSYNEQFF
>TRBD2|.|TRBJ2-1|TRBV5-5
TGTGCCAGCAGCTTTGATTTCAGAGCGGGGGTTTACAATGAGCAGTTCTTC
CASSFDFRAGVYNEQFF
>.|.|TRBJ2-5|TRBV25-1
TGTGCCAGCAGTGATTCGGGGTACCAAGAGACCCAGTACTTC
CASSDSGYQETQYF
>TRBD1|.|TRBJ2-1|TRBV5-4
TGTGCCAGCAGCGCGGACAGGGGGCCTTACAATGAGCAGTTCTTC
CASSADRGPYNEQFF
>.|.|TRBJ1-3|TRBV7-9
TGTGCCAGCAGCTTAGGTGTGGCATTGGGACCTGGAAACACCATATATTTT
CASSLGVALGPGNTIYF
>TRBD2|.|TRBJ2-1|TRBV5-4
TGTGCCAGCAGCGGACTAGCGGGGAACAATGAGCAGTTCTTC
CASSGLAGNNEQFF
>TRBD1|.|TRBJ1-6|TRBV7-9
TGTGCCAGCAGCCCGCCTGGGACAGTCAGCTCCTATAATTCACCCCTCCACTTT
CASSPPGTVSSYNSPLHF
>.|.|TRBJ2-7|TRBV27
TGTGCCAGCAGGACCTCTTTCGTCGGGGGTTACGAGCAGTACTTC
CASRTSFVGGYEQYF